This entry features one T cell receptor beta chain sequence. The specificity of this receptor is unknown. Base qualities are not provided; no much larger clone lies one nucleotide away. The time point label for this specimen denotes: cells obtained before transplantation from donor or recipient. CD3+CD4+ and CD3+CD8+ populations were FACS-sorted from unstimulated pre-transplant donor and recipient cells taken from spleen or lymph nodes. The protocol used for the library was the immunoSEQ multiplex PCR assay. For most patients, genomic DNA was isolated using the Qiagen DNeasy Blood and Tissue Kit and was shipped frozen to Adaptive Biotechnologies for TCR sequencing. Adaptive Biotechnologies carried out high-throughput TCR-beta CDR3 sequencing of genomic DNA for most patients. The source study handled its data this way. TCR sequencing data were retrieved from Adaptive's ImmunoSEQ software for more than 15 patients, whereas a few other patients were processed with MiXCR and VDJtools. To correct CD4 versus CD8 sorting errors, sequences present in both subsets at a frequency ratio below 5:1 were removed. CDR3 nucleotide sequences shared by donor and recipient were removed because the origin of these sequences could not be assigned. To count as alloreactive, a clone needed at least 2-fold expansion over unstimulated cells and a minimum CFSE-low frequency of 0.002% (template counts) or 0.001% (read counts). Mappable clones were those detected in sequenced pre-transplant spleen, lymph node, or MLR CFSE-low populations of the donor or recipient. Cumulative frequency of alloreactive clones was calculated as a percentage of all sequences weighted by copy number. Drawn from immuneACCESS, this table holds only the in-frame rearrangements with V and J called that TCRdb kept. Clones are partly lost; checked studies trace under half to an unresolved V gene and leave the rest unexplained. V and J calls and clone size are given by that table; D and trimming were obtained from the DNA. Present in this sample are 90,000 to 120,000 clones, roughly 87% of which were seen just once. About 0.73% of the sample is taken by the ten largest.

As encoded in the germline V gene, CDR1 is MNHEY while CDR2 is SVGAGI. From cysteine to phenylalanine, the CDR3 is 14 amino acids long. Just the 42-base CDR3 DNA is kept, in frame starting at base 1. Trimming removed 10 bases from V and 2 bases from J, leaving 15 bases between the germline ends. These data come from a study of graft-versus-host responses after intestinal transplantation listed by TCRdb under 2021. Broadly, across the study: Multivisceral, liver-intestinal, or isolated intestinal transplants were received by the recipients. Rather than going through the commercial service, samples from three later patients were sequenced in-house on an Illumina MiSeq and processed with MiXCR. The cohort enrolled under 25 intestinal transplant recipients including one retransplant, and a few patients lacking pretransplant specimens were excluded. Alloreactive clones were identified by sequencing pre-transplant mixed lymphocyte reaction products and comparing them with unstimulated pre-transplant donor and recipient T cells. A peak of at least 4% donor T cells among recipient peripheral blood mononuclear cells was the definition used for donor T cell macrochimerism. Every recipient was given anti-thymocyte globulin induction, then maintenance tacrolimus and steroids for around three years. Graft-versus-host and host-versus-graft alloreactive T cell clones were tracked in the graft, circulation and bone marrow after intestinal transplantation using bulk TCR-beta CDR3 sequencing.

The full study reports these points: GvH clones were detected in recipient bone marrow, and some of these GvH clones were observed earlier in ileal mucosa or blood, consistent with an intestinal mucosal origin. In the allografts of patients with donor T cell macrochimerism, GvH to HvG T cell clonal ratios were high. The conclusions were limited by the relatively low number and heterogeneity of the intestinal transplant patients. Early after transplant, peak levels of circulating GvH clones were found to be associated with declines in HvG clones.

The sequence links TRBV6-5 to TRBJ1-3; the D region possibly corresponds to TRBD1 (6 bases align). The TCR sequence derives from a human donor who was the organ donor for an intestinal transplant. The sequencing used unstimulated CD4+ T cells sorted from spleen or lymph node cells, collected before transplant. The CDR3 reads as follows: CATRPGEAGNTIYF. The nucleotide sequence is given as TGTGCCACCAGACCAGGGGAAGCTGGAAACACCATATATTTT.